Listed below are T cell receptor beta chains from one sample, sequenced in a study of blood T cell repertoires in COVID-19. Clones were read by immunoSEQ multiplex PCR, and TCRdb kept only the in-frame ones, dropping some. The repertoire holds 160,000 or so clones, with about 84% as singletons. Sequencing input: PBMCs or T cells enriched from blood (not recorded which). Receptor source: a man aged 35 to 55 who had recovered from COVID-19. Both conserved end residues are part of each CDR3. A D gene is named only where the DNA matches it firmly. Clone sizes are given selectively: once, few, many, or a class where the clone is expanded.

cdr3_nt: TGCGCCAGCAGCCAAGTAAGCGTCGGAGGGTCCAGGGACGAGCAGTACTTC
cdr3_aa: CASSQVSVGGSRDEQYF
clone_size: .
v_call: TRBV4-1
d_call: .
j_call: TRBJ2-7

cdr3_nt: TGTGCCAGCAGCCTAGGGCTAGCGGGGGGAGAGACCCAGTACTTC
cdr3_aa: CASSLGLAGGETQYF
clone_size: .
v_call: TRBV5-4
d_call: TRBD2
j_call: TRBJ2-5

cdr3_nt: TGTGCCAGCAGCAGGGGCCCCGAGGGAAACACCATATATTTT
cdr3_aa: CASSRGPEGNTIYF
clone_size: .
v_call: TRBV11-2
d_call: .
j_call: TRBJ1-3

cdr3_nt: TGTGCCAGCAGCGCCTGGGACAGCTATTCACCCCTCCACTTT
cdr3_aa: CASSAWDSYSPLHF
clone_size: .
v_call: TRBV7-9
d_call: TRBD1
j_call: TRBJ1-6

cdr3_nt: TGTGCCAGCAGTGAGCCGGGACAGAGCTACGAGCAGTACTTC
cdr3_aa: CASSEPGQSYEQYF
clone_size: .
v_call: TRBV6-1
d_call: TRBD1
j_call: TRBJ2-7

cdr3_nt: TGTGCCAGCAGCTTAGATGTGGCTGCGCGGGGCCGCGGGGAGCTGTTTTTT
cdr3_aa: CASSLDVAARGRGELFF
clone_size: .
v_call: TRBV11-3
d_call: .
j_call: TRBJ2-2

cdr3_nt: TGCGCCAGCAGCTTGGTACCGACAGGGGCAAGCGGGGAGCTGTTTTTT
cdr3_aa: CASSLVPTGASGELFF
clone_size: .
v_call: TRBV5-1
d_call: TRBD1
j_call: TRBJ2-2

cdr3_nt: TGTGCCAGCAGGGGACAGGGTTGGCAGCCCCAGCATTTT
cdr3_aa: CASRGQGWQPQHF
clone_size: few
v_call: TRBV2
d_call: TRBD1
j_call: TRBJ1-5

cdr3_nt: TGTGCCAGCAGTTACGAGGGGACAGGGGGTAACTATGGCTACACCTTC
cdr3_aa: CASSYEGTGGNYGYTF
clone_size: few
v_call: TRBV6-5
d_call: TRBD1
j_call: TRBJ1-2

cdr3_nt: TGTGCCAGCAGCGCCCAACCGACAGTCACAGATACGCAGTATTTT
cdr3_aa: CASSAQPTVTDTQYF
clone_size: once
v_call: TRBV9
d_call: .
j_call: TRBJ2-3

cdr3_nt: TGCAGTGCTAGTACTTGGGTTGGGACAGCAGAAGCTTTCTTT
cdr3_aa: CSASTWVGTAEAFF
clone_size: once
v_call: TRBV20-1
d_call: TRBD1
j_call: TRBJ1-1

cdr3_nt: TGTGCCAGCAGCCTCCAGTACTCTGGAAACACCATATATTTT
cdr3_aa: CASSLQYSGNTIYF
clone_size: .
v_call: TRBV3-1/TRBV3-2
d_call: .
j_call: TRBJ1-3

cdr3_nt: TGCGCCAGCAGTGTTTATCAGGGTGGATCCTACAATGAGCAGTTCTTC
cdr3_aa: CASSVYQGGSYNEQFF
clone_size: .
v_call: TRBV10-1
d_call: .
j_call: TRBJ2-1

cdr3_nt: TGTGCCATAAAACCCACTGTAACTAGCGGGGGCACAGATACGCAGTATTTT
cdr3_aa: CAIKPTVTSGGTDTQYF
clone_size: .
v_call: TRBV7-9
d_call: TRBD2
j_call: TRBJ2-3

cdr3_nt: TGTGCCTGGAGCCCAGAGGGCACTGAAGCTTTCTTT
cdr3_aa: CAWSPEGTEAFF
clone_size: .
v_call: TRBV30
d_call: .
j_call: TRBJ1-1

cdr3_nt: TGCAGCGGGGGAAACAGGGTCTCCACACCCCTCCACTTT
cdr3_aa: CSGGNRVSTPLHF
clone_size: once
v_call: TRBV29-1
d_call: .
j_call: TRBJ1-6

cdr3_nt: TGTGCCAGTAGTATCCGAGCCTACAATGAGCAGTTCTTC
cdr3_aa: CASSIRAYNEQFF
clone_size: .
v_call: TRBV19
d_call: .
j_call: TRBJ2-1

cdr3_nt: TGTGCCAGCAGCTTAATGTCGGGGGGCACTGAAGCTTTCTTT
cdr3_aa: CASSLMSGGTEAFF
clone_size: .
v_call: TRBV7-2
d_call: .
j_call: TRBJ1-1

cdr3_nt: TGCGCCAGCAGCCCCGGGACAGGGCACGGCAATCAGCCCCAGCATTTT
cdr3_aa: CASSPGTGHGNQPQHF
clone_size: .
v_call: TRBV5-1
d_call: TRBD1
j_call: TRBJ1-5

cdr3_nt: TGCGCCAGCAGCCCTGGCGGCACTGAAGCTTTCTTT
cdr3_aa: CASSPGGTEAFF
clone_size: .
v_call: TRBV5-1
d_call: .
j_call: TRBJ1-1

cdr3_nt: TGTGCCAGCAGCTTAGGGCGGCCGGGGGGGGCAAGAGAGACCCAGTACTTC
cdr3_aa: CASSLGRPGGARETQYF
clone_size: .
v_call: TRBV7-6
d_call: TRBD2
j_call: TRBJ2-5

cdr3_nt: TGTGCCAGCAGCTCACAGGGCCGCAATCAGCCCCAGCATTTT
cdr3_aa: CASSSQGRNQPQHF
clone_size: .
v_call: TRBV7-6
d_call: .
j_call: TRBJ1-5